The rows below give T cell receptor beta chains drawn from one sample of a study of T cells in Graves' hyperthyroidism and ophthalmopathy. A single record per CDR3 protein comes from TCRdb applying MiXCR to the multiplex PCR reads. The data show approximately 570,000 distinct CDR3 sequences, with just under 20% seen just once and about half held by the top ten. The sample taken for sequencing was blood. These receptors came from a man aged 35-49 years with Graves' ophthalmopathy. Both conserved end residues are part of each CDR3. Each record gives: J gene, V gene, D gene, clone size, CDR3 protein, CDR3 DNA. A D gene is named only where the DNA matches it firmly. Rows give clone size only sometimes, using once, few, many, or a class for an expanded clone.

TRBJ1-2,TRBV18,NA,many,CASSPPVPRGGYTF,TGTGCCAGCTCACCACCGGTTCCCAGGGGTGGCTACACCTTC
TRBJ2-7,TRBV5-1,TRBD2,once,CASSSPGGRAGLYEQYF,TGCGCCAGCAGCTCCCCTGGCGGGAGGGCCGGTCTATACGAGCAGTACTTC
TRBJ2-7,TRBV20-1,NA,few,CSARGIPSYEQYF,TGCAGTGCTAGAGGGATTCCCTCCTACGAGCAGTACTTC
TRBJ2-2,TRBV2,NA,few,CASRVTYTGELFF,TGTGCCAGCAGGGTTACCTACACCGGGGAGCTGTTTTTT
TRBJ2-2,TRBV9,NA,once,CASRSPAAGELFF,TGTGCCAGCAGGTCCCCCGCGGCCGGGGAGCTGTTTTTT
TRBJ2-5,TRBV12-3/TRBV12-4,NA,few,CASSQGGPKAETQYF,TGTGCCAGCAGCCAAGGGGGGCCCAAGGCGGAGACCCAGTACTTC
TRBJ2-7,TRBV11-1,TRBD2,many,CASRIAGVGEQYF,TGTGCCAGCAGAATAGCGGGAGTGGGTGAGCAGTACTTC
TRBJ2-7,TRBV20-1,NA,few,CSASRLLGEQYF,TGCAGTGCTAGTCGTCTCCTCGGCGAGCAGTACTTC
TRBJ1-1,TRBV7-9,NA,NA,CASSSSGTGNTEAFF,TGTGCCAGCAGCTCTTCCGGGACGGGGAACACTGAAGCTTTCTTT
TRBJ2-1,TRBV12-5,TRBD1,NA,CASVLRTGISYNEQFF,TGTGCTAGTGTCCTCCGGACAGGGATCTCCTACAATGAGCAGTTCTTC
TRBJ1-4,TRBV5-1,NA,NA,CASSAGNYNEKLFF,TGCGCCAGCAGCGCCGGTAATTACAATGAAAAACTGTTTTTT
TRBJ1-1,TRBV3-1,NA,NA,CASSPGGITEAFF,TGTGCCAGCAGCCCGGGGGGAATCACTGAAGCTTTCTTT
TRBJ2-1,TRBV14,NA,NA,CASSQDLQTHNEQFF,TGTGCCAGCAGCCAAGATCTCCAGACGCACAATGAGCAGTTCTTC
TRBJ1-1,TRBV5-1,NA,many,CASSPGRGGLNTEAFF,TGCGCCAGCAGCCCAGGTCGAGGAGGGCTGAACACTGAAGCTTTCTTT